The 28 T cell receptor beta chains below were found in one sample sequenced in a study of T-cell reconstitution after alpha-beta-depleted transplantation in children. The TCRbeta library incorporated unique molecular identifiers. MiXCR was run by TCRdb on the PCR reads, yielding one entry per CDR3 protein. The sample includes roughly 300,000 distinct CDR3 sequences, around a tenth of them seen just once. The sequences come from peripheral blood, collected 180 days after TCRalphabeta/CD19-depleted stem cell transplant. The receptors originated from a male patient aged 2-10 years who had a stem cell transplant for chronic granulomatous disease, so the T cells may come from the graft donor.

In its sample, this clonotype was seen once. This could be a read error, since a much larger clone is one nucleotide away. This chain uses TRBV28 with TRBJ2-3; 11 positions agree with TRBD2. CDR1 MDHEN and CDR2 SYDVKM come from the germline V gene. This CDR3 region has 17 residues. CDR3: CVSSLGPGLAVTDTQYF. CDR3 nucleotide sequence: TGTGTCAGCAGTTTAGGGCCGGGACTAGCGGTAACAGATACGCAGTATTTT.

There are many counts of this clonotype. The chain recombines TRBV12-3 or TRBV12-4 with TRBJ2-2; D is possibly TRBD1 (6 bases). With 6 bases removed from V and 6 bases from J, the gap between germline ends came to 14 bases. This CDR3 contains 14 residues. DNA for the CDR3: TGTGCCAGCAGCGGTTACAGGGTGGCCGGGGAGCTGTTTTTT. Translating gives CASSGYRVAGELFF.

This clonotype was recorded at least ten times. The chain uses TRBV7-6 and TRBJ2-7, with D uncertain. This CDR3 contains 12 residues. In germline, CDR1 is SGHVS, CDR2 FNYEAQ. V shed 1 base and J shed 5 bases, with 6 bases lying between them. The chain's CDR3 is CASSLVRDEQYF. Here the CDR3 DNA reads TGTGCCAGCAGCTTAGTAAGGGACGAGCAGTACTTC.

This clonotype occurred many times. This rearrangement joins TRBV20-1 to TRBJ1-1; D uncertain. Germline lookup yields CDR1 DFQATT and CDR2 SNEGSKA (reference sequence). Trimming took 1 base from V and 8 from J, leaving 11 bases between them. The CDR3 is made up of 12 amino acids. CDR3 residues: CSARGLGSEAFF. In nucleotides, the CDR3 is TGCAGTGCTAGAGGGCTCGGATCAGAAGCTTTCTTT.

The sample holds many counts of this clonotype. V is TRBV20-1 and J is TRBJ2-5; no firm D call. V was shortened by 1 base and J by 4 bases, with 4 bases between the two germline ends. CDR1 DFQATT and CDR2 SNEGSKA come from the germline V gene (reference sequence). CDR3 length equals 11 residues. The CDR3 sequence: CSARAGETQYF. Here the CDR3 DNA reads TGCAGTGCTAGAGCGGGAGAGACCCAGTACTTC.

This clonotype was observed at least ten times. CDR3 in DNA: TGCAGCGTTGAGGACCTCTCCTACGAGCAGTACTTC. Encoded protein: CSVEDLSYEQYF. V is TRBV29-1 and J is TRBJ2-7; D is undetermined. The CDR3 runs to 12 residues. V was trimmed by 3 bases and J by 0 bases, leaving 6 bases between them. Germline loops: CDR1 SQVTM, CDR2 ANQGSEA.

V usage is TRBV7-6 and J usage is TRBJ1-6; D gene ambiguous. This CDR3 is built from 15 residues. The germline CDR1 and CDR2 sequences are SGHVS and FNYEAQ. The V and J ends lost 3 bases and 3 bases respectively, with 9 bases between them. DNA of the CDR3: TGTGCCAGCAGCTTCCGGCAGAACTATAATTCACCCCTCCACTTT. It codes for CASSFRQNYNSPLHF. Based on the CDR3 plus reference TRBV7-6 and TRBJ1-6, the full variable domain is GAGVSQSPRYKVTKRGQDVALRCDPISGHVSLYWYRQALGQGPEFLTYFNYEAQQDKSGLPNDRFSAERPEGSISTLTIQRTEQRDSAMYRCASSFRQNYNSPLHFGNGTRLTVT.

In its sample, this clonotype was seen many times. The J gene is TRBJ2-7, the V gene TRBV15; TRBD1 aligns across 7 bases. The germline V gene encodes CDR1 LNHNV and CDR2 YYDKDF (reference sequence). Trimming cost V 2 bases and J 1 base; bases outside gene matches: 5. The CDR3 spans 15 residues. The CDR3 bases are TGTGCCACCAGCAGAACCCACAGGGGATCCTACGAGCAGTACTTC. Encoded protein: CATSRTHRGSYEQYF. The full variable domain, with the rest looked up from reference TRBV15 and TRBJ2-7, is DAMVIQNPRYQVTQFGKPVTLSCSQTLNHNVMYWYQQKSSQAPKLLFHYYDKDFNNEADTPDNFQSRRPNTSFCFLDIRSPGLGDTAMYLCATSRTHRGSYEQYFGPGTRLTVT.

This clonotype was seen ten or more times. The gene calls are TRBV6-5 and TRBJ1-1; D remains unclear. The germline CDR1 and CDR2 sequences are MNHEY and SVGAGI. This CDR3 spans 11 amino acids. Trimming cost V 6 bases and J 4 bases, with 6 bases left between them. In DNA, the CDR3 is TGTGCCAGCAGCTGGGGCACTGAAGCTTTCTTT. It codes for CASSWGTEAFF.

The chain uses TRBV2 and TRBJ2-5; 7 bases are shared with TRBD1. This CDR3 comprises 19 residues. Germline CDR1 reads SNHLY; CDR2 reads FYNNEI. Trimming took 6 bases from V and 2 from J; bases not matched to a gene: 21. The CDR3 loop reads CASRASGGRFLRYQETQYF. CDR3 DNA sequence: TGTGCCAGCAGGGCCTCAGGGGGAAGGTTTCTGAGGTATCAAGAGACCCAGTACTTC.

This clonotype was detected many times. V is TRBV24-1 and J is TRBJ2-1; TRBD1 might be the D (6 bases). The V gene lost 6 bases and the J gene lost 10 bases, with 15 bases spanning the gap. Germline V gene data show CDR1 as KGHDR and CDR2 as SFDVKD. CDR3 length equals 13 residues. The CDR3 DNA reads as TGTGCCACCAGTAACAGGGTTTTGGGGGAGCAGTTCTTC. It encodes CATSNRVLGEQFF.

Details on this clonotype: Given a much more abundant clone one base away, this may be a read error. The chain links TRBV7-3 to TRBJ2-1; TRBD2 matches at 7 bases. This CDR3 is 15 amino acids long. Germline V gene lookup returns CDR1 SGHTA and CDR2 FQGTGA. V was clipped by 3 bases and J by 11 bases; unmatched bases: 13. The CDR3 sequence is CASSLVSGIRNKQFF. The CDR3 nucleotides are TGTGCCAGCAGCTTGGTGAGCGGGATACGAAATAAGCAGTTCTTC.

A word on this clonotype: A read error is possible here, since a much larger clone lies one base away. The gene calls are TRBV25-1 and TRBJ1-1, with TRBD1 matching 7 bases. The CDR3 length is 11 residues. Germline CDR1 MGHDK, CDR2 SYGVNS. The J segment lost 9 bases and the V segment lost 8 bases, leaving 6 bases of the junction unmatched. This CDR3 is CASREGGKAFF. The CDR3 DNA follows: TGTGCCAGCCGCGAAGGGGGCAAAGCTTTCTTT.

This clonotype came up many times. The rearrangement joins TRBV5-6 to TRBJ2-7, with D hard to call. Looked up from germline, CDR1 is SGHDT and CDR2 is YYEEEE. Trimming shortened V by 2 bases and J by 3 bases, and 6 bases separated the two germline ends. CDR3 length equals 12 residues. Here the CDR3 reads CASSFVGYEQYF. The CDR3 coding sequence is TGTGCCAGCAGCTTCGTGGGCTACGAGCAGTACTTC.

This clonotype was detected many times. V gene TRBV12-3 or TRBV12-4 combines with J gene TRBJ2-1; the D gene is possibly TRBD2 (5 bases). The CDR3 spans 11 residues. Trimming took off 6 bases at V and 9 bases at J, with 9 bases between the two ends. CDR3 DNA sequence: TGTGCCAGCAGGACGGGAACTGAGCAGTTCTTC. Encoded protein: CASRTGTEQFF.

This clonotype has a handful of counts. The chain joins TRBV13 to TRBJ2-7; maybe TRBD2 (6 bases). V was shortened by 5 bases and J by 9 bases, with 14 bases between the two germline ends. The germline V gene encodes CDR1 PRHDT and CDR2 FYEKMQ (reference sequence). CDR3 length: 12 residues. The CDR3 coding sequence is TGTGCCAGCAGCAGCACGACTAGTCGGCAGTACTTC. This sequence encodes CASSSTTSRQYF.

This clonotype was counted at least ten times. The chain uses TRBV10-3 and TRBJ2-3, with D unresolved. V was shortened by 11 bases and J by 5 bases, with 17 bases between the two germline ends. In germline, CDR1 is ENHRY, CDR2 SYGVKD. The CDR3 spans 13 residues. The CDR3 DNA reads as TGTGCCTCCCGAAGCCCAACGGTAGATACGCAGTATTTT. It yields the protein CASRSPTVDTQYF.

This clonotype was observed at least ten times. The rearrangement joins TRBV20-1 to TRBJ2-7, with 8 bases that match TRBD2. The CDR3 totals 15 residues. Germline V gene lookup returns CDR1 DFQATT and CDR2 SNEGSKA (reference sequence). J gave up 5 bases and V 0 bases, and 9 bases lay outside the gene matches. This CDR3 reads CSARDSAGGGDEQYF. As DNA, the CDR3 is TGCAGTGCTAGAGATTCGGCGGGAGGAGGCGACGAGCAGTACTTC.

Only a few counts were recorded for this clonotype. The chain recombines TRBV6-2 or TRBV6-3 with TRBJ2-1; 7 bases agree with TRBD1. V dropped 0 bases and J dropped 3; count of bases not matched to a gene: 8. Germline CDR1 is MNHEY and CDR2 is SVGEGT. This CDR3 is 17 amino acids long. The CDR3 DNA follows: TGTGCCAGCAGTTACTCGTCTAATGGGACAGTCTACAATGAGCAGTTCTTC. This sequence encodes CASSYSSNGTVYNEQFF.

This clonotype was counted a few times. The gene calls are TRBV6-2 or TRBV6-3 and TRBJ2-5, with 14 positions matching TRBD2. Losses at the gene ends were 0 bases for V and 1 base for J; bases not matched to a gene: 10. The CDR3 sequence is 20 residues long. Germline CDR1 and CDR2: MNHEY and SVGEGT. Here the CDR3 DNA reads TGTGCCAGCAGTTACTCGAAGCGGCGACTAGCGGGGGGGATCCAAGAGACCCAGTACTTC. Protein: CASSYSKRRLAGGIQETQYF.

J is TRBJ2-1 and V is TRBV28; 11 positions agree with TRBD2. Germline V CDR1 and CDR2: MDHEN, SYDVKM. The CDR3 loop spans 19 amino acids. V was clipped by 2 bases and J by 0 bases; unmatched bases: 9. The CDR3 region is CASSLSLAGGLNSYNEQFF. CDR3 in DNA: TGTGCCAGCAGTTTAAGTCTAGCGGGAGGTTTAAACTCCTACAATGAGCAGTTCTTC.

This chain uses TRBV30 with TRBJ2-1, with TRBD2 matching over 7 bases. Germline-derived CDR1 and CDR2 are GTSNPN and SVGIG (reference sequence). The CDR3 is 13 residues long. Trimming removed 5 bases from V and 3 bases from J; junction bases left unmatched: 4. CDR3 protein: CAWQGLYYNEQFF. CDR3 nucleotide sequence: TGTGCCTGGCAGGGACTATACTACAATGAGCAGTTCTTC.

This clonotype was detected only a few times. The CDR3 DNA is TGTGCCGAATCGCCCGGGGGTTGGTCAGTTGAGTCGCAGTATTTT. It codes for CAESPGGWSVESQYF. V gene TRBV9 combines with J gene TRBJ2-3; D perhaps matches TRBD2 (6 bases). CDR3 length: 15 residues. From germline, CDR1 is SGDLS and CDR2 YYNGEE. Trimming removed 10 bases at V and 10 bases at J, with 28 bases between.

This clonotype was seen many times. V is TRBV18 and J is TRBJ2-5, with no clear D. CDR1 and CDR2 from the germline V gene are KGHSH and LQKENI. The CDR3 spans 14 residues. Trimming removed 3 bases from V and 5 bases from J, with 13 bases in between. The CDR3 DNA reads as TGTGCCAGCTCACCCCGGGTCTCCAGGGAGACCCAGTACTTC. The encoded protein is CASSPRVSRETQYF.

This clonotype was seen many times. The V and J genes are TRBV9 and TRBJ1-1, with D possibly TRBD1 on 6 matching bases. V shed 4 bases and J shed 0 bases, with 13 bases lying between them. This CDR3 has 15 residues. CDR1 and CDR2 from the germline V gene are SGDLS and YYNGEE. The CDR3 DNA follows: TGTGCCAGCAGCCCACCCCAGGGGTTGAACACTGAAGCTTTCTTT. This encodes CASSPPQGLNTEAFF.

This clonotype came up many times. This sequence joins TRBV20-1 and TRBJ2-7; 12 bases agree with TRBD1. This CDR3 is 15 amino acids long. J gave up 4 bases and V 6 bases, and 10 bases lay outside the gene matches. The V gene's germline CDR1 is DFQATT and CDR2 SNEGSKA (reference sequence). CDR3 bases: TGCAGTGCCGAGGAGGGACAGGGGGCTGGTTACGAGCAGTACTTC. Protein: CSAEEGQGAGYEQYF.

This clonotype was detected a few times. The rearrangement joins TRBV30 to TRBJ1-5, with TRBD1 matching over 7 bases. V shed 2 bases and J 3 bases; nucleotides not matched to a gene: 10. The CDR3 is 16 amino acids. Germline loops: CDR1 GTSNPN, CDR2 SVGIG (reference sequence). Here the CDR3 reads CAWSTHPGQNNQPQHF. DNA for the CDR3: TGTGCCTGGAGTACGCACCCGGGACAGAACAATCAGCCCCAGCATTTT.

The table lists this clonotype with many counts. CDR3: CASSQLPSSYEQYF. CDR3 nucleotides: TGCGCCAGCAGCCAGCTCCCGTCCTCCTACGAGCAGTACTTC. The chain couples TRBV5-1 to TRBJ2-7; D uncertain. V dropped 4 bases and J dropped 0 bases, with 11 bases sitting between them. The CDR3 loop spans 14 amino acids. Germline assignment: CDR1 SGHRS and CDR2 YFSETQ. The full variable domain, rest sourced from reference TRBV5-1 and TRBJ2-7, is KAGVTQTPRYLIKTRGQQVTLSCSPISGHRSVSWYQQTPGQGLQFLFEYFSETQRNKGNFPGRFSGRQFSNSRSEMNVSTLELGDSALYLCASSQLPSSYEQYFGPGTRLTVT.